This T cell receptor (beta chain) was captured in a study of CD8 T cells in ankylosing spondylitis. On this clonotype: Its antigen is unidentified.

Germline V gene data show CDR1 as SEHNR and CDR2 as FQNEAQ (reference sequence). This CDR3 region has 14 residues. The V gene lost 6 bases and the J gene lost 0 bases, with 9 bases spanning the gap. TCRdb redid the calling of the 5' RACE reads with MiXCR, one entry per CDR3 protein. Seen here are 250,000 to 300,000 distinct CDR3 sequences, 15% to 20% observed once, and the top ten hold 7.8%. The study's findings and limits: Clones linked to disease, bearing a CD8+ phenotype, were relatively rare in peripheral blood. Characteristic, it appeared, of ankylosing spondylitis blood was a TCR beta motif of eight or nine highly homologous variants. There was reportedly significant enrichment of clones that were disease-linked in matched ankylosing spondylitis synovial fluid.

The sequenced material came from blood, either unsorted or a sorted T cell fraction (not recorded which). The chain employs TRBV7-9 and TRBJ1-5; no firm D call. This TCR derives from a male donor with ankylosing spondylitis or in good health (not recorded which). The CDR3 is CASSLVGSNQPQHF. The DNA for the CDR3 is TGTGCCAGCAGTCTTGTCGGTAGCAATCAGCCCCAGCATTTT.